This TCR beta chain was captured by sequencing in a study of PD-1 blockade in classical Hodgkin lymphoma. Study at large: Intravenous delivery of nivolumab at 3 mg/kg to patients occurred every 2 weeks. Points from the study as a whole: Nivolumab initiation under 1 year post-ASCT meant exclusion. Unlike CD8+ TCR diversity, which did not rise significantly by C4D1, CD4+ TCR diversity did.

The assay was immunoSEQ multiplex PCR, and TCRdb's table has in-frame clones only and misses some. The sample has 20,000 to 25,000 clones, 65% to 90% seen once; the top ten hold around a fifth. This CDR3 is built from 18 residues. V was shortened by 0 bases and J by 0 bases, with 13 bases between the two germline ends. Germline V gene sequence: CDR1 SGHRS, CDR2 YFSETQ. Every patient experienced relapse after autologous stem cell transplantation, and brentuximab vedotin exposure varied. This clone was seen just once. Its antigen remains unknown. This specimen was peripheral blood mononuclear cells (PBMCs), taken before the second cycle of nivolumab. The sequence was collected from a human donor with classical Hodgkin lymphoma. The V and J genes are TRBV5-1 and TRBJ2-6, with D perhaps assigned TRBD1 or TRBD2 (5 bases each). DNA of the CDR3: TGCGCCAGCAGCTTGGCCGGGACGATTAGCTCTGGGGCCAACGTCCTGACTTTC. Protein product: CASSLAGTISSGANVLTF.